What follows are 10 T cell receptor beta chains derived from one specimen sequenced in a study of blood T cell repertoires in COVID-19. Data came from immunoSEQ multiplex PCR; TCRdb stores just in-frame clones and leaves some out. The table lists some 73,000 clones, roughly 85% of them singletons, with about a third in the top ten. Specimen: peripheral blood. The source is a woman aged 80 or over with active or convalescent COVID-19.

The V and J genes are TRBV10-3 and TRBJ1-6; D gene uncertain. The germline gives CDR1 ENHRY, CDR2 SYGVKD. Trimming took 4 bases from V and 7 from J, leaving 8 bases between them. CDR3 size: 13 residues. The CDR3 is CAISVTENSPLHF. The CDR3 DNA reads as TGTGCCATCAGTGTTACAGAGAATTCACCCCTCCACTTT.

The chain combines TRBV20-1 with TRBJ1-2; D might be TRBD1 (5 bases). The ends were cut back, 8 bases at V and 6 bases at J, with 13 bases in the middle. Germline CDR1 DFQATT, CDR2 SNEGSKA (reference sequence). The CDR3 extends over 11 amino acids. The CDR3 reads CSWWGADGYTF. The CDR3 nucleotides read TGCAGTTGGTGGGGCGCGGATGGCTACACCTTC.

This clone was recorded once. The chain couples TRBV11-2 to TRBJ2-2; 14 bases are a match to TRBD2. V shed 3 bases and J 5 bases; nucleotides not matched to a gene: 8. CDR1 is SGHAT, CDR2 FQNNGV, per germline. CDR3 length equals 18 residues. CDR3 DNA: TGTGCCAGCAGCTTGCTGATGACTAGCGGGGGGGCTACCGGGGAGCTGTTTTTT. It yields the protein CASSLLMTSGGATGELFF.

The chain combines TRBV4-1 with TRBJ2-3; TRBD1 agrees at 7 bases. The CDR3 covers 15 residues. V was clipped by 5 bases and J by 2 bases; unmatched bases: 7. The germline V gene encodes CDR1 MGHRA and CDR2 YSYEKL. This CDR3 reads CASSNRQGLTDTQYF. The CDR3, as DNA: TGCGCCAGCAGCAACCGACAGGGCCTCACAGATACGCAGTATTTT.

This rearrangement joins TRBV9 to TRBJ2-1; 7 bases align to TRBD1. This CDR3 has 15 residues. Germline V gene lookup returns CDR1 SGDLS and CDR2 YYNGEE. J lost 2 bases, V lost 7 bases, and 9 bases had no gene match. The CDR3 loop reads CASSLKGATYNEQFF. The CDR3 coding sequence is TGTGCCAGCTCCTTAAAGGGGGCCACCTACAATGAGCAGTTCTTC.

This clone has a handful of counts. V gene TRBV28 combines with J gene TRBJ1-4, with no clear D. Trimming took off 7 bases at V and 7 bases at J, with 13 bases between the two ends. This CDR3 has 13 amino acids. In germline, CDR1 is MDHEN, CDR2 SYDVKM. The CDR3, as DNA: TGTGCCAGCACCGAGGTAGCGGGTGAAAAACTGTTTTTT. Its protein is CASTEVAGEKLFF.

CDR3 in DNA: TGTGCCAGCAGCTGGCAGGGGAAAGAGACCCAGTACTTC. Its protein is CASSWQGKETQYF. The V and J genes are TRBV7-2 and TRBJ2-5; perhaps TRBD1 as D (6 bases). V was shortened by 4 bases and J by 3 bases, with 9 bases between the two germline ends. This CDR3 comprises 13 residues. Germline CDR1 reads SGHTA; CDR2 reads FQGNSA.

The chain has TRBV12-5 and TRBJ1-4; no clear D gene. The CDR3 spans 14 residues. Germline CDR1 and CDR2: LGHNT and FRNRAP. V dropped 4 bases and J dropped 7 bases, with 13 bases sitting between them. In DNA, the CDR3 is TGTGCTAGTGGTTCCCCACCAGGAGGTGAAAAACTGTTTTTT. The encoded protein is CASGSPPGGEKLFF. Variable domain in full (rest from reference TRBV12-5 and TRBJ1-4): DARVTQTPRHKVTEMGQEVTMRCQPILGHNTVFWYRQTMMQGLELLAYFRNRAPLDDSGMPKDRFSAEMPDATLATLKIQPSEPRDSAVYFCASGSPPGGEKLFFGSGTQLSVL.

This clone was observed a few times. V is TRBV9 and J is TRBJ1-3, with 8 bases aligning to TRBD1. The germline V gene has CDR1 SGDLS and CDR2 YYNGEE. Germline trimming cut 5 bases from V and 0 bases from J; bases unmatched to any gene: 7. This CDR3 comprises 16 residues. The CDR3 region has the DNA TGTGCCAGCAGTGTTAACAGGGGGACCTCTGGAAACACCATATATTTT. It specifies CASSVNRGTSGNTIYF.

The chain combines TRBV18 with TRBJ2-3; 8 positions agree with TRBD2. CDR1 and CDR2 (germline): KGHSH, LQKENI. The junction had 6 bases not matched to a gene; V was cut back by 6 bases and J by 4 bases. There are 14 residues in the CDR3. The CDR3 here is CASSPSGGADTQYF. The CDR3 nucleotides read TGTGCCAGCTCGCCCTCCGGGGGGGCAGATACGCAGTATTTT.